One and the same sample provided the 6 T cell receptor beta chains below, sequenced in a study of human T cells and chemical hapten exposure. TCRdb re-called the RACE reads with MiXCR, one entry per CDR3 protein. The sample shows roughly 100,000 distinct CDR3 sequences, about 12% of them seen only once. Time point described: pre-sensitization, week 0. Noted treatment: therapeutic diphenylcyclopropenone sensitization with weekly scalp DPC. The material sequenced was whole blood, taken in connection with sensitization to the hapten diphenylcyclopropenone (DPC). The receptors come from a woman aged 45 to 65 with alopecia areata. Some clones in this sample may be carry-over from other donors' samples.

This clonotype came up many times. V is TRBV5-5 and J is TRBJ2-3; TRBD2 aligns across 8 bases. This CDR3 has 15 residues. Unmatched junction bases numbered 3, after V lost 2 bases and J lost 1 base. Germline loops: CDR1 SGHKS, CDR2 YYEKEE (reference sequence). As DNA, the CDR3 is TGTGCCAGCAGCTTCGACGGGAGGGGCACAGATACGCAGTATTTT. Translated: CASSFDGRGTDTQYF.

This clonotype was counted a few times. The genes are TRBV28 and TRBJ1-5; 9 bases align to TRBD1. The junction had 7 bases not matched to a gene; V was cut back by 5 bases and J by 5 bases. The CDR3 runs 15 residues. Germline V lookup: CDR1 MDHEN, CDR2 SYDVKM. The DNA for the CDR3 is TGTGCCAGCAGTCCCCGGACAGGGGTTCATCAGCCCCAGCATTTT. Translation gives CASSPRTGVHQPQHF. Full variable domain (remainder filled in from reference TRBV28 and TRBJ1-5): DVKVTQSSRYLVKRTGEKVFLECVQDMDHENMFWYRQDPGLGLRLIYFSYDVKMKEKGDIPEGYSVSREKKERFSLILESASTNQTSMYLCASSPRTGVHQPQHFGDGTRLSIL.

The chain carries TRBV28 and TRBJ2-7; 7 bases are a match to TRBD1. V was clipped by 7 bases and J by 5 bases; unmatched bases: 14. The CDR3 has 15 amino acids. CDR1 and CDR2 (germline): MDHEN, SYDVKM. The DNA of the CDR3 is TGTGCCAGCATCTCAGGTTTGACAGGGCCCAACGAGCAGTACTTC. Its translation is CASISGLTGPNEQYF.

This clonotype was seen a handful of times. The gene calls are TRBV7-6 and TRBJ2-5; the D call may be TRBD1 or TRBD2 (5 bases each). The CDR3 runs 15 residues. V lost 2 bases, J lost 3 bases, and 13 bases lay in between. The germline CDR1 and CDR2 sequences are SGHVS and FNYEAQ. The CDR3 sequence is CASSLSQGREETQYF. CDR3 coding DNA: TGTGCCAGCAGCTTAAGTCAGGGACGGGAAGAGACCCAGTACTTC.

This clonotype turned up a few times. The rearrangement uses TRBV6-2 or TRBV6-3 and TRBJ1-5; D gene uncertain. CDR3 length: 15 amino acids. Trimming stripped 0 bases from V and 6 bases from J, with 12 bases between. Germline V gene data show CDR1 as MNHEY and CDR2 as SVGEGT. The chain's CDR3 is CASSYSTAGSQPQHF. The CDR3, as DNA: TGTGCCAGCAGTTACTCGACGGCAGGTAGTCAGCCCCAGCATTTT.

Written as DNA, the CDR3 is TGTGCCAGCAGCCCGGACAGGCACTCTGGAAACACCATATATTTT. Its translation: CASSPDRHSGNTIYF. V usage is TRBV11-2 and J usage is TRBJ1-3; TRBD1 aligns across 7 bases. The germline V gene has CDR1 SGHAT and CDR2 FQNNGV. V lost 5 bases and J lost 0; bases outside the gene matches: 4. CDR3 length: 15 residues. Supplemented by reference TRBV11-2 and TRBJ1-3, the full variable domain reads EAGVAQSPRYKIIEKRQSVAFWCNPISGHATLYWYQQILGQGPKLLIQFQNNGVVDDSQLPKDRFSAERLKGVDSTLKIQPAKLEDSAVYLCASSPDRHSGNTIYFGEGSWLTVV.